These 8 T cell receptor beta chains share one sample of origin, sequenced in a study of CD8+ T cells in alopecia areata. Specified treatment: oral pan-JAK inhibitor, 5-10 mg twice daily. RNA extraction and reverse transcription yielded cDNA as sequencing template. Data came from immunoSEQ multiplex PCR; TCRdb stores just in-frame clones and leaves some out. The sample lists 190,000 or so clones, about three fifths seen once, with 3% to 3.5% in the top ten. The sequences come from CD4+ T cells sorted from blood, collected at week 4, from a patient treated with tofacitinib. These receptor sequences come from a human donor with alopecia areata.

Details on this clone: At one of its ends the junction is not consistent with the germline gene, which may arise from a read error. The chain has TRBV18 and TRBJ1-1; D unclear. Germline V lookup: CDR1 KGHSH, CDR2 LQKENI. The CDR3 runs to 13 residues. The CDR3 DNA reads TGTGCCAGCTCAGCGGCCTTGAAGACTGAAGCTTTCTTT. This encodes CASSAALKTEAFF.

A few counts support this clone. The V and J genes are TRBV7-9 and TRBJ1-1; 7 bases line up with TRBD1. The CDR3 extends over 14 amino acids. Per germline, CDR1 SEHNR and CDR2 FQNEAQ (reference sequence). Trimming took 5 bases from V and 3 from J; bases not matched to a gene: 6. The CDR3 nucleotides are TGTGCCAGCAGCCAACAGGGGAGGGACACTGAAGCTTTCTTT. Protein: CASSQQGRDTEAFF.

The rearrangement uses TRBV7-2 and TRBJ2-4, with 8 bases identical to TRBD2. Germline lookup yields CDR1 SGHTA and CDR2 FQGNSA. V trimming: 5 bases; J trimming: 0 bases; junction bases outside the gene matches: 9. The CDR3 contains 17 residues. As DNA, the CDR3 is TGTGCCAGCAGCCGTAGTAGCGGGGAGCTAGCCAAAAACATTCAGTACTTC. Its translation: CASSRSSGELAKNIQYF.

The CDR3 loop reads CATSSSGTLWEKLFF. CDR3 nucleotide sequence: TGTGCCACCAGCAGCTCTGGGACTTTGTGGGAAAAACTGTTTTTT. The chain employs TRBV15 and TRBJ1-4, with a tentative D call TRBD1 (5 bases). The V end was cut by 3 bases, the J end by 8 bases, with 16 bases between. The germline V gene encodes CDR1 LNHNV and CDR2 YYDKDF (reference sequence). The CDR3 covers 15 residues.

This clone was seen a few times. J is TRBJ2-7 and V is TRBV5-1, with unresolved D. Trimming left V 0 bases short and J 5 bases short, with 15 bases between. This CDR3 is built from 15 residues. Germline CDR1 and CDR2: SGHRS and YFSETQ. Here the CDR3 reads CASSLEPGRQDEQYF. The CDR3 DNA reads TGCGCCAGCAGCTTGGAACCAGGACGTCAGGACGAGCAGTACTTC.

This clone was counted between two and nine times. V usage is TRBV29-1 and J usage is TRBJ1-2, with 12 bases fitting TRBD1. CDR1 is SQVTM and CDR2 is ANQGSEA in the germline V gene. CDR3 length equals 15 residues. V trimming: 1 base; J trimming: 4 bases; junction bases outside the gene matches: 4. Here the CDR3 DNA reads TGCAGCGTTGAAGCGGGACAGGGGGCTGGCTATGGCTACACCTTC. The encoded protein is CSVEAGQGAGYGYTF.

V is TRBV5-1 and J is TRBJ2-3; 12 bases map to TRBD2. V lost 4 bases, J lost 4 bases, and 4 bases stayed unmatched. The V gene's germline CDR1 is SGHRS and CDR2 YFSETQ. The CDR3 contains 15 residues. This CDR3 is CASSPGTSGPDTQYF. CDR3 nucleotides: TGCGCCAGCAGCCCAGGGACTAGCGGGCCAGATACGCAGTATTTT.

The chain couples TRBV2 to TRBJ2-1, with unresolved D. Between the trimmed V and J ends, which lost 6 bases and 0 bases, there was a span of 12 bases. Germline-derived CDR1 and CDR2 are SNHLY and FYNNEI. The CDR3 has 15 amino acids. The CDR3 sequence: CASRIDGSSYNEQFF. DNA of the CDR3: TGTGCCAGCAGGATTGACGGTAGCTCCTACAATGAGCAGTTCTTC.